This T cell receptor beta chain was sequenced during a study of blood T cells in healthy people across ages. Germline CDR1 reads SQVTM; CDR2 reads ANQGSEA. Trimming left V 7 bases short and J 0 bases short, with 18 bases between. This CDR3 has 15 residues. Primers used in a second PCR of about 6 to 11 cycles were a sample-barcoded 5' primer and a J-beta primer mix. TCRdb itself ran the 5' RACE reads through MiXCR, one entry per CDR3 protein. The sample lists about 810,000 distinct CDR3 sequences; 36% were seen once. The chain joins TRBV29-1 to TRBJ2-5; tentatively, D is TRBD1 or TRBD2 (6 bases each). Sequencing was carried out using blood. The TCR comes from a man aged 18 to 29 in good health. CDR3 residues: CSGSLGGTYQETQYF. Written as DNA, the CDR3 is TGCAGCGGCTCTTTGGGGGGCACGTACCAAGAGACCCAGTACTTC.